This is a list of T cell receptor beta chains from one sample in a study of blood T cell repertoires in COVID-19. Assay used: immunoSEQ multiplex PCR; TCRdb lists only in-frame clones, some missing. Seen here are 35,000 to 50,000 clones, 89% observed once, and the top ten hold around 16%. Sequencing was done on a sample of peripheral blood. The receptors shown here come from a man aged 65-85 years with active COVID-19. Both conserved end residues are part of each CDR3. The D gene is left open where the match is weak. Expanded clones get a size class; other rows say once, few or many, or leave the size out.

v_call	j_call	clone_size	cdr3_length	d_call	cdr3_aa	cdr3_nt
TRBV4-3	TRBJ1-6	-	12	-	CASSEGNSPLHF	TGCGCCAGCAGCGAGGGAAATTCACCCCTCCACTTT
TRBV5-6	TRBJ1-5	-	18	TRBD1	CASSYDRGRDNSNQPQHF	TGTGCCAGCAGCTATGACAGGGGGCGCGATAATAGCAATCAGCCCCAGCATTTT
TRBV7-2	TRBJ2-1	-	12	-	CASSLSTAEQFF	TGTGCCAGCAGCTTGAGCACAGCTGAGCAGTTCTTC
TRBV6-1	TRBJ2-3	-	19	-	CASSEILTGEGPSTDTQYF	TGTGCCAGCAGTGAAATTTTGACAGGGGAGGGACCTAGCACAGATACGCAGTATTTT
TRBV7-9	TRBJ2-3	-	18	-	CASSWVGTRLLSTDTQYF	TGTGCCAGCAGCTGGGTGGGGACACGGCTACTCAGCACAGATACGCAGTATTTT
TRBV18	TRBJ2-7	-	15	-	CASSPRGAGQGEQYF	TGTGCCAGCTCACCGCGGGGAGCAGGGCAGGGCGAGCAGTACTTC
TRBV6-2/TRBV6-3	TRBJ1-1	-	11	-	CASSKTSEAFF	TGTGCCAGCAGTAAAACTTCTGAAGCTTTCTTT
TRBV7-8	TRBJ2-2	-	11	-	CASRGIGELFF	TGTGCCAGCCGGGGGATCGGGGAGCTGTTTTTT
TRBV15	TRBJ2-5	once	16	TRBD2	CATSRGLAGGQETQYF	TGTGCCACCAGCAGGGGGCTAGCGGGGGGCCAAGAGACCCAGTACTTC
TRBV6-6	TRBJ2-5	-	11	-	CASSSGETQYF	TGTGCCAGCAGTTCCGGAGAGACCCAGTACTTC
TRBV15	TRBJ1-4	-	14	-	CATSRGSGDEKLFF	TGTGCCACCAGCAGAGGATCAGGGGATGAAAAACTGTTTTTT
TRBV4-1	TRBJ2-2	-	14	-	CASSQEGAAGVLFF	TGCGCCAGCAGCCAAGAAGGGGCTGCAGGGGTGCTGTTTTTT
TRBV7-9	TRBJ1-1	-	14	-	CASSLLQGNTEAFF	TGTGCCAGCAGCTTACTACAGGGGAACACTGAAGCTTTCTTT
TRBV25-1	TRBJ2-5	-	16	TRBD2	CASSALGGGDQETQYF	TGTGCCAGCAGTGCCCTCGGGGGGGGCGACCAAGAGACCCAGTACTTC
TRBV7-2	TRBJ1-5	-	14	-	CASNLGGGNQPQHF	TGTGCCAGCAATTTAGGAGGGGGCAATCAGCCCCAGCATTTT
TRBV5-1	TRBJ2-7	few	14	TRBD1	CASSLRTGRYEQYF	TGCGCCAGCAGCCTAAGGACAGGGCGCTACGAGCAGTACTTC
TRBV19	TRBJ2-1	-	17	-	CASSRSPAGPPYNEQFF	TGTGCCAGTAGTAGATCACCGGCAGGGCCCCCCTACAATGAGCAGTTCTTC
TRBV7-9	TRBJ2-1	-	16	TRBD2	CASSSALAGAYNEQFF	TGTGCCAGCAGCTCAGCGCTAGCGGGGGCCTACAATGAGCAGTTCTTC
TRBV5-1	TRBJ2-5	-	13	-	CASSLVISGTQYF	TGCGCCAGCAGCTTGGTTATATCGGGGACCCAGTACTTC
TRBV7-9	TRBJ2-1	-	16	-	CASSLSLRGAGDEQFF	TGTGCCAGCAGCTTAAGTCTCAGGGGGGCCGGCGATGAGCAGTTCTTC
TRBV10-3	TRBJ1-1	-	14	TRBD1	CAISAGGLNTEAFF	TGTGCCATCAGCGCAGGGGGCTTGAACACTGAAGCTTTCTTT
TRBV5-1	TRBJ2-7	-	14	-	CASSSGTLTYEQYF	TGCGCCAGCAGCTCGGGGACATTAACCTACGAGCAGTACTTC
TRBV10-1	TRBJ1-1	-	13	-	CASRQGLNTEAFF	TGCGCCAGCAGGCAGGGGCTGAACACTGAAGCTTTCTTT
TRBV4-3	TRBJ2-2	-	16	-	CASSQGAGQDTGELFF	TGCGCCAGCAGCCAAGGGGCGGGTCAGGACACCGGGGAGCTGTTTTTT
TRBV7-2	TRBJ1-2	-	15	TRBD1	CASSTGTGANYGYTF	TGTGCCAGCAGCACCGGGACAGGGGCTAACTATGGCTACACCTTC
TRBV6-5	TRBJ2-7	-	15	-	CASSPTGTGSYEQYF	TGTGCCAGCAGTCCAACCGGAACAGGATCCTACGAGCAGTACTTC
TRBV5-8	TRBJ1-1	once	16	-	CASSSKPDSRNTEAFF	TGTGCCAGCAGCTCGAAACCGGACAGCAGGAACACTGAAGCTTTCTTT
TRBV3-1/TRBV3-2	TRBJ2-7	few	12	TRBD1	CASSRQGYEQYF	TGTGCCAGCAGCCGACAGGGCTACGAGCAGTACTTC
TRBV29-1	TRBJ1-1	-	13	TRBD1	CSVRGQKNTEAFF	TGCAGCGTTAGGGGACAGAAGAACACTGAAGCTTTCTTT
TRBV7-2	TRBJ2-1	-	18	-	CASSLVPERYYSYNEQFF	TGTGCCAGCAGCTTAGTCCCGGAGCGGTACTACTCCTACAATGAGCAGTTCTTC
TRBV7-8	TRBJ1-5	-	14	-	CASSLDRFNQPQHF	TGTGCCAGCAGCTTAGACAGATTCAATCAGCCCCAGCATTTT
TRBV6-1	TRBJ2-7	once	14	-	CASSDSQGPYEQYF	TGTGCCAGCAGTGATAGTCAGGGGCCCTACGAGCAGTACTTC
TRBV27	TRBJ2-3	-	14	-	CASSTGTSTDTQYF	TGTGCCAGCAGCACAGGTACTAGCACAGATACGCAGTATTTT
TRBV15	TRBJ2-2	-	18	TRBD1	CATSRAGGQLITGGELFF	TGTGCCACCAGCAGAGCAGGGGGACAGTTGATTACGGGCGGGGAGCTGTTTTTT
TRBV7-2	TRBJ2-2	-	13	-	CASSTGGPGELFF	TGTGCCAGCAGCACGGGGGGCCCCGGGGAGCTGTTTTTT
TRBV7-6	TRBJ1-6	-	15	TRBD1	CASSARQGSRSPLHF	TGTGCCAGCAGCGCGAGACAGGGATCGAGATCACCCCTCCACTTT
TRBV5-8	TRBJ1-1	-	15	-	CASSFYGGRDTEAFF	TGTGCCAGCAGCTTTTACGGCGGGAGAGACACTGAAGCTTTCTTT
TRBV11-2	TRBJ1-4	-	16	-	CASSSRGPGTNEKLFF	TGTGCCAGCAGCTCCAGGGGCCCGGGGACTAATGAAAAACTGTTTTTT
TRBV6-2/TRBV6-3	TRBJ2-1	-	17	TRBD2	CASSSEGVSGGANEQFF	TGTGCCAGCAGCTCCGAGGGAGTTAGCGGGGGGGCCAATGAGCAGTTCTTC
TRBV6-5	TRBJ1-1	-	14	-	CASSSGGMRTEAFF	TGTGCCAGCAGTTCGGGGGGGATGCGGACTGAAGCTTTCTTT
TRBV10-2	TRBJ1-1	-	15	-	CASSGGVVVNTEAFF	TGCGCCAGCAGTGGCGGGGTGGTGGTGAACACTGAAGCTTTCTTT
TRBV27	TRBJ2-2	-	16	-	CASSYFLTGSTGELFF	TGTGCCAGCAGTTATTTCCTGACAGGTTCCACCGGGGAGCTGTTTTTT
TRBV12-3/TRBV12-4	TRBJ1-2	-	11	-	CASSPGYGYTF	TGTGCCAGCAGCCCAGGCTATGGCTACACCTTC
TRBV19	TRBJ2-2	-	16	-	CASSILSEQLTGELFF	TGTGCCAGTAGTATTCTTTCGGAGCAGCTCACCGGGGAGCTGTTTTTT
TRBV4-3	TRBJ2-2	-	17	TRBD1	CASSQDSGQGYAGELFF	TGCGCCAGCAGCCAAGATTCGGGACAGGGTTACGCCGGGGAGCTGTTTTTT
TRBV4-1	TRBJ2-2	-	14	-	CASSQPGYPGELFF	TGCGCCAGCAGCCAACCGGGGTACCCCGGGGAGCTGTTTTTT
TRBV4-2	TRBJ2-3	-	17	TRBD2	CASSQGLAGGTADTQYF	TGTGCCAGCAGCCAGGGACTAGCGGGGGGTACCGCAGATACGCAGTATTTT
TRBV7-8	TRBJ2-5	-	14	-	CASSQSGRSETQYF	TGTGCCAGCAGCCAGTCAGGGAGGTCAGAGACCCAGTACTTC
TRBV15	TRBJ2-3	-	16	TRBD2	CATSRLSGGAADTQYF	TGTGCCACCAGCAGACTTAGCGGGGGGGCCGCAGATACGCAGTATTTT
TRBV5-1	TRBJ2-1	-	13	-	CASSLGGDNEQFF	TGCGCCAGCAGCTTAGGCGGGGACAATGAGCAGTTCTTC
TRBV19	TRBJ2-1	-	15	TRBD2	CASSPGTSGYNEQFF	TGTGCCAGTAGTCCCGGGACTAGCGGCTACAATGAGCAGTTCTTC
TRBV6-2/TRBV6-3	TRBJ2-2	-	13	-	CASSLYVTGELFF	TGTGCCAGCAGTTTATATGTCACCGGGGAGCTGTTTTTT
TRBV7-2	TRBJ2-3	once	17	-	CASSLAPRGASTDTQYF	TGTGCCAGCAGCTTAGCCCCCCGGGGAGCTAGCACAGATACGCAGTATTTT
TRBV4-1	TRBJ2-1	once	15	-	CASSQGGTLLNEQFF	TGCGCCAGCAGCCAAGGCGGGACCCTCTTAAATGAGCAGTTCTTC
TRBV24-1	TRBJ1-2	-	12	-	CATSDYNDGYTF	TGTGCCACCAGTGATTACAACGATGGCTACACCTTC